One and the same sample provided the 5 T cell receptor beta chains below, sequenced in a study of shared clonotypes between healthy human individuals. The assay was immunoSEQ multiplex PCR, and TCRdb's table has in-frame clones only and misses some. The top ten clones hold about 17% of a sample with hundreds of thousands of clones, around 87% of them seen once. Sequenced input: memory CD8+ T cells sorted from blood. As for subset: CD45RO+ cells pooled with CCR7-negative TemRA cells. These receptors were obtained from a man aged 18-30 years in good health.

J is TRBJ1-6 and V is TRBV5-1; weak D call: TRBD1 (6 bases). V was cut by 4 bases and J by 10 bases, with 21 bases left in between. Looked up from germline, CDR1 is SGHRS and CDR2 is YFSETQ. This CDR3 has 16 amino acids. The CDR3 bases are TGCGCCAGCAGCCGATCCATCAGGGGTAAAGGATCACCCCTCCACTTT. This codes for CASSRSIRGKGSPLHF. Filled out from reference TRBV5-1 and TRBJ1-6, the complete variable domain reads KAGVTQTPRYLIKTRGQQVTLSCSPISGHRSVSWYQQTPGQGLQFLFEYFSETQRNKGNFPGRFSGRQFSNSRSEMNVSTLELGDSALYLCASSRSIRGKGSPLHFGNGTRLTVT.

V usage is TRBV10-2 and J usage is TRBJ1-6; D gene unclear. Germline lookup yields CDR1 WSHSY and CDR2 SAAADI. The CDR3 length is 13 residues. V lost 3 bases and J lost 7, with 7 bases in between. CDR3 protein: CASSERKNSPLHF. The CDR3 DNA reads TGCGCCAGCAGTGAAAGAAAAAATTCACCCCTCCACTTT.

The chain joins TRBV7-9 to TRBJ1-2; D ambiguous. V was cut by 4 bases and J by 4 bases, with 16 bases left in between. The CDR3 covers 15 residues. The germline V gene encodes CDR1 SEHNR and CDR2 FQNEAQ (reference sequence). The CDR3 DNA follows: TGTGCCAGCAGCTCCGCGGGAGCGTTCAGCTATGGCTACACCTTC. It specifies CASSSAGAFSYGYTF. The full variable domain, in which reference TRBV7-9 and TRBJ1-2 provide the parts outside the CDR3, is DTGVSQNPRHKITKRGQNVTFRCDPISEHNRLYWYRQTLGQGPEFLTYFQNEAQLEKSRLLSDRFSAERPKGSFSTLEIQRTEQGDSAMYLCASSSAGAFSYGYTFGSGTRLTVV.

This clone was detected once. The rearrangement links TRBV30 to TRBJ1-4; D perhaps matches TRBD1 (5 bases). Per the germline V gene, CDR1 is GTSNPN and CDR2 is SVGIG (reference sequence). The CDR3 sequence is 17 residues long. The V gene lost 5 bases and the J gene lost 7 bases, with 26 bases spanning the gap. The CDR3 sequence is CAWAHLGAQNDGEKLFF. CDR3 sequence (DNA): TGTGCCTGGGCCCACCTAGGGGCGCAGAACGACGGTGAAAAACTGTTTTTT.

This clone has only one observation. The genes are TRBV5-4 and TRBJ2-7; a weak D match, TRBD2 (6 bases). Trimming cost V 3 bases and J 3 bases, with 16 bases left between them. The CDR3 is 15 amino acids. CDR1 and CDR2 (germline): SGHNT, YYREEE (reference sequence). CDR3 protein: CASSSVGGSYYEQYF. The CDR3 region has the DNA TGTGCCAGCAGCTCGGTCGGGGGATCCTACTACGAGCAGTACTTC.